Listed below are T cell receptor beta chains from one sample, sequenced in a study of molecular identifiers for immune sequencing clone quantification. TCRdb called the PCR reads again in MiXCR, with one record for every CDR3 protein. The top ten clones hold approximately 0.8% of a sample with about 510,000 distinct CDR3 sequences, about 20% of them seen once. Sequenced input: naive CD8+ T cells from blood, with Jurkat cell RNA spiked in. The receptors come from a human donor in good health. Some libraries in this study had Jurkat cell RNA spiked in. Both conserved end residues are part of each CDR3. D genes are given only for firm matches. Clone size appears in some rows only: once, few, many, or a class for an expanded clone.

size: many
D: .
J: TRBJ1-6
V: TRBV14
DNA: TGTGCCAGCAGCCAAGATATGAACGGACATTCACCCCTCCACTTT
CDR3: CASSQDMNGHSPLHF

size: many
D: .
J: TRBJ1-2
V: TRBV6-5
DNA: TGTGCCAGCAGTTACTCGATCCAGGGTTCGGGGTATGGCTACACCTTC
CDR3: CASSYSIQGSGYGYTF

size: many
D: TRBD2
J: TRBJ2-7
V: TRBV7-2
DNA: TGTGCCAGCAGCTTGGGACTAGGAGGCTACGAGCAGTACTTC
CDR3: CASSLGLGGYEQYF

size: few
D: .
J: TRBJ2-3
V: TRBV7-6
DNA: TGTGCCAGCAGCTGGATTGAAAGCCAAGGCACAGATACGCAGTATTTT
CDR3: CASSWIESQGTDTQYF

size: few
D: TRBD1
J: TRBJ2-7
V: TRBV29-1
DNA: TGCAGCGTTGTGGACAGGCTCTACGAGCAGTACTTC
CDR3: CSVVDRLYEQYF

size: .
D: TRBD1
J: TRBJ2-7
V: TRBV30
DNA: TGTGCCTGGAGTGTAGGGACAGTCAGCTCCTACGAGCAGTACTTC
CDR3: CAWSVGTVSSYEQYF

size: many
D: .
J: TRBJ2-3
V: TRBV20-1
DNA: TGCAGTGCTAGAGATTTTAATAAGGGCTCAGATACGCAGTATTTT
CDR3: CSARDFNKGSDTQYF

size: few
D: .
J: TRBJ1-1
V: TRBV19
DNA: TGTGCCAGCTCCCAGGGGATTGTTGAAGCTTTCTTT
CDR3: CASSQGIVEAFF

size: few
D: TRBD1
J: TRBJ1-6
V: TRBV6-5
DNA: TGTGCCAGCAGTTACGGGACAGTCGGTTCACCCCTCCACTTT
CDR3: CASSYGTVGSPLHF

size: many
D: .
J: TRBJ2-3
V: TRBV9
DNA: TGTGCCAGCAGCGGCACAGGGTTCGTCGATACGCAGTATTTT
CDR3: CASSGTGFVDTQYF

size: .
D: TRBD2
J: TRBJ2-7
V: TRBV19
DNA: TGTGCCAGTAGTACAATCGGGAGGACCCTCTACGAGCAGTACTTC
CDR3: CASSTIGRTLYEQYF

size: few
D: .
J: TRBJ1-1
V: TRBV7-9
DNA: TGTGCCAGCAGCTTAAAGAAGGGGCTGACTGAAGCTTTCTTT
CDR3: CASSLKKGLTEAFF

size: .
D: .
J: TRBJ2-3
V: TRBV20-1
DNA: TGCAGTGCAGATACGCAGTATTTT
CDR3: CSADTQYF

size: .
D: .
J: TRBJ2-7
V: TRBV29-1
DNA: TGCAGCGTGGAAACCGGGACACCCTACGAGCAGTACTTC
CDR3: CSVETGTPYEQYF

size: many
D: .
J: TRBJ2-4
V: TRBV7-9
DNA: TGTGCCAGCAGCCCAACGGGGCAGTCCAAAAACATTCAGTACTTC
CDR3: CASSPTGQSKNIQYF

size: few
D: .
J: TRBJ2-2
V: TRBV6-5
DNA: TGTGCCAGCAGTTACTCCTTGGAGGGGACGAACACCGGGGAGCTGTTTTTT
CDR3: CASSYSLEGTNTGELFF

size: many
D: .
J: TRBJ1-5
V: TRBV9
DNA: TGTGCCAGCAGCCCAGGGAACTCCAATCAGCCCCAGCATTTT
CDR3: CASSPGNSNQPQHF

size: few
D: TRBD1
J: TRBJ2-1
V: TRBV6-9
DNA: TGTGCCACCCCGGGTCACAGGGGAAGGGGAAATGAGCAGTTCTTC
CDR3: CATPGHRGRGNEQFF

size: few
D: TRBD2
J: TRBJ2-7
V: TRBV7-9
DNA: TGTGCCAGCAGCTCCGGGACTAGCGGGGTCTACGAGCAGTACTTC
CDR3: CASSSGTSGVYEQYF

size: many
D: .
J: TRBJ2-5
V: TRBV7-9
DNA: TGTGCCAGCAGCCAAAGCGACGCCTCCGAGACCCAGTACTTC
CDR3: CASSQSDASETQYF

size: .
D: .
J: TRBJ1-2
V: TRBV30
DNA: TGTGCCTGGAGTTCAAGTGACACCTACACCTTC
CDR3: CAWSSSDTYTF

size: many
D: .
J: TRBJ1-1
V: TRBV6-1
DNA: TGTGCCAGCAGGGAGGGGAACACTGAAGCTTTCTTT
CDR3: CASREGNTEAFF

size: few
D: .
J: TRBJ1-5
V: TRBV6-1
DNA: TGTGCCAGCAGTGAATGGGGATATAGCAATCAGCCCCAGCATTTT
CDR3: CASSEWGYSNQPQHF

size: .
D: TRBD1
J: TRBJ2-3
V: TRBV5-1
DNA: TGCGCCAGCAGCTTGGTAGGGGGCTGCACAGATACGCAGTATTTT
CDR3: CASSLVGGCTDTQYF

size: .
D: .
J: TRBJ1-6
V: TRBV20-1
DNA: TGCAGTGCTAGAGAGGGCAGACCTTGGTCCTATAATTCACCCCTCCACTTT
CDR3: CSAREGRPWSYNSPLHF

size: few
D: .
J: TRBJ2-1
V: TRBV12-3/TRBV12-4
DNA: TGTGCTACTAAGGGATCCGACAATGAGCAGTTCTTC
CDR3: CATKGSDNEQFF

size: many
D: .
J: TRBJ1-5
V: TRBV6-2/TRBV6-3
DNA: TGTGCCAGCGATTATCCGGGGCCCCAGCATTTT
CDR3: CASDYPGPQHF

size: many
D: TRBD1
J: TRBJ2-7
V: TRBV5-1
DNA: TGCGCCAGCAGCTTGACGGGACAGCCCTCCGAGCAGTACTTC
CDR3: CASSLTGQPSEQYF

size: many
D: .
J: TRBJ1-3
V: TRBV30
DNA: TGTGCCTGGAGTGTTGGGAGCTCTGGAAACACCATATATTTT
CDR3: CAWSVGSSGNTIYF

size: many
D: TRBD2
J: TRBJ2-3
V: TRBV11-2
DNA: TGTGCCAGCAGCTTCCCAACCGGGACTAGCGGGAGAGGTCGCACAGATACGCAGTATTTT
CDR3: CASSFPTGTSGRGRTDTQYF

size: few
D: .
J: TRBJ2-7
V: TRBV7-9
DNA: TGTGCCAGCAGCTTAGGATCCGCGTTGACAGGAACCTCCTACGAGCAGTACTTC
CDR3: CASSLGSALTGTSYEQYF

size: many
D: .
J: TRBJ1-1
V: TRBV7-9
DNA: TGTGCCAGCAGCTTAGCGCCGGGTTGGGAGACTGAAGCTTTCTTT
CDR3: CASSLAPGWETEAFF

size: many
D: .
J: TRBJ2-3
V: TRBV18
DNA: TGTGCCAGCTCACCAGGGGACGATACGCAGTATTTT
CDR3: CASSPGDDTQYF

size: .
D: .
J: TRBJ2-3
V: TRBV7-2
DNA: TGTGCCAGCAGGGAGGGGCAGGGATTAGATACGCAGTATTTT
CDR3: CASREGQGLDTQYF

size: many
D: TRBD1
J: TRBJ2-3
V: TRBV2
DNA: TGTGCCAGCACTCTTACGACAGGGCCAGATACGCAGTATTTT
CDR3: CASTLTTGPDTQYF

size: few
D: TRBD1
J: TRBJ1-2
V: TRBV24-1
DNA: TGTGCCACCAGTGAGAGACAGGGAAGAGCTAACTATGGCTACACCTTC
CDR3: CATSERQGRANYGYTF

size: .
D: .
J: TRBJ1-1
V: TRBV6-2/TRBV6-3
DNA: TGTGCCAGCAGTTATATTCTTACAGGTCTTCTTTACATGAACACTGAAGCTTTCTTT
CDR3: CASSYILTGLLYMNTEAFF

size: .
D: .
J: TRBJ1-5
V: TRBV6-2/TRBV6-3
DNA: TGTGCCAGCAGTCAATCGGACAGCTATAGCAATCAGCCCCAGCATTTT
CDR3: CASSQSDSYSNQPQHF

size: few
D: TRBD1
J: TRBJ1-1
V: TRBV4-3
DNA: TGCGCCAGCAGCCAAGATAGGGGGCAGGGGATGAACACTGAAGCTTTCTTT
CDR3: CASSQDRGQGMNTEAFF

size: few
D: .
J: TRBJ2-2
V: TRBV27
DNA: TGTGCCAGCAGGGTTCTTGGGGGCACCGGGGAGCTGTTTTTT
CDR3: CASRVLGGTGELFF

size: few
D: .
J: TRBJ2-3
V: TRBV7-9
DNA: TGTGCCAGCAGCTTGGTGATATCTAGCACAGATACGCAGTATTTT
CDR3: CASSLVISSTDTQYF

size: many
D: .
J: TRBJ2-6
V: TRBV13
DNA: TGTGCCAGCAGCCCCCATACGGTTTTGGGGGCCAACGTCCTGACTTTC
CDR3: CASSPHTVLGANVLTF

size: many
D: .
J: TRBJ1-4
V: TRBV29-1
DNA: TGCAGCGTTGAGTATGGATCGGAACTGTTTTTT
CDR3: CSVEYGSELFF

size: .
D: .
J: TRBJ1-2
V: TRBV14
DNA: TGTGCCAGCAGCCCCCCTAGCAGGGGTGACTATGGCTACACCTTC
CDR3: CASSPPSRGDYGYTF

size: many
D: TRBD1
J: TRBJ1-5
V: TRBV6-5
DNA: TGTGCCAGCAGTCCCGGCACAGGGGTACACGATTGGCGTAGCAATCAGCCCCAGCATTTT
CDR3: CASSPGTGVHDWRSNQPQHF

size: few
D: .
J: TRBJ2-2
V: TRBV19
DNA: TGTGCCAGTAGTATATTCCTGGCCTCCGGGGAGCTGTTTTTT
CDR3: CASSIFLASGELFF

size: many
D: TRBD1
J: TRBJ2-5
V: TRBV5-8
DNA: TGTGCCAGCACTCAGTCGGGGACAGCTTTCTGGACCCAGTACTTC
CDR3: CASTQSGTAFWTQYF

size: few
D: TRBD1
J: TRBJ1-1
V: TRBV4-1
DNA: TGCGCCAGCAGCCTGCAAACGTTCCAGGGGGCGTTTAATTCTGAAGCTTTCTTT
CDR3: CASSLQTFQGAFNSEAFF

size: few
D: TRBD1
J: TRBJ1-5
V: TRBV30
DNA: TGTGCCTGGATAAACAGGGGAGGACAGCCCCAGCATTTT
CDR3: CAWINRGGQPQHF

size: many
D: .
J: TRBJ2-2
V: TRBV27
DNA: TGTGCCAGCAGTTTTGGAGCAGGGGCCGGGGAGCTGTTTTTT
CDR3: CASSFGAGAGELFF

size: few
D: TRBD1
J: TRBJ2-1
V: TRBV6-6
DNA: TGTGCCAGCAGCCGCACACCGGGACAGGGGGCAAATGAGCAGTTCTTC
CDR3: CASSRTPGQGANEQFF

size: many
D: .
J: TRBJ1-4
V: TRBV28
DNA: TGTGCCAGCCGCGAACGGGCTAATGAAAAACTGTTTTTT
CDR3: CASRERANEKLFF

size: many
D: TRBD2
J: TRBJ2-3
V: TRBV4-3
DNA: TGCGCCAGCAGCCCAACGACCCTGACTAGCCGGGCCACCGATACGCAGTATTTT
CDR3: CASSPTTLTSRATDTQYF